This passage covers 18 T cell receptor beta chains from one sample sequenced in a study of T-cell memory formation after mild COVID-19. TCRdb reprocessed the 5' RACE reads with MiXCR, giving one entry per CDR3 protein. The profile shows a few hundred thousand distinct CDR3 sequences, around 17% of them singletons. Sequenced material: PBMCs or a T cell subset sorted from them (not recorded which). The receptor set was obtained from a man aged 18 to 35 who had mild COVID-19 (a few samples of this study predate the infection). Cell type and time point are not known.

V gene TRBV12-3 or TRBV12-4 combines with J gene TRBJ1-5, with a weak D call TRBD1 (6 bases). The CDR3 totals 14 residues. V was shortened by 4 bases and J by 2 bases, with 9 bases between the two germline ends. The CDR3 DNA follows: TGTGCCAGCAGTTGGTCAGGGGGCAATCAGCCCCAGCATTTT. This sequence encodes CASSWSGGNQPQHF.

This clonotype was recorded a few times. The genes are TRBV7-7 and TRBJ2-7, with D hard to call. The CDR3 contains 14 residues. Germline V gene data show CDR1 as SSHAT and CDR2 as FNYEAQ (reference sequence). Trimming shortened V by 1 base and J by 6 bases, and 13 bases separated the two germline ends. This CDR3 is CASSLESGFGEQYF. The CDR3 DNA reads as TGTGCCAGCAGCTTAGAATCAGGATTTGGCGAGCAGTACTTC.

The chain couples TRBV6-2 or TRBV6-3 to TRBJ2-3; D might be TRBD2 (5 bases). The CDR3 extends over 14 amino acids. The V end was cut by 7 bases, the J end by 6 bases, with 17 bases between. CDR1 and CDR2 (germline): MNHEY, SVGEGT. DNA of the CDR3: TGTGCCAGCAAATGGGAGCACGTGGGGGATACGCAGTATTTT. The encoded protein is CASKWEHVGDTQYF.

This clonotype was recorded a few times. The chain uses TRBV6-5 and TRBJ1-4; the match to TRBD1 covers 7 bases. After removal of 6 bases from V and 10 bases from J, the junction contained 8 bases not matched to a gene. Germline V gene sequence: CDR1 MNHEY, CDR2 SVGAGI. The CDR3 sequence is 13 residues long. CDR3 in amino acids: CASRPPGTAKLFF. The CDR3 DNA reads as TGTGCCAGCAGGCCCCCCGGGACAGCAAAACTGTTTTTT.

The chain uses TRBV20-1 and TRBJ1-1; perhaps TRBD1 as D (6 bases). Trimming stripped 0 bases from V and 4 bases from J, with 15 bases between. The germline V gene encodes CDR1 DFQATT and CDR2 SNEGSKA (reference sequence). The CDR3 is made up of 15 amino acids. DNA for the CDR3: TGCAGTGCTAGAGATTCACGGGGGCGAGGCACTGAAGCTTTCTTT. This translates into CSARDSRGRGTEAFF.

This clonotype occurred a few times. The chain uses TRBV6-2 or TRBV6-3 and TRBJ2-3, with TRBD2 as a possible D gene (5 bases). The germline CDR1 and CDR2 sequences are MNHEY and SVGEGT. V lost 6 bases and J lost 5, with 15 bases in between. The CDR3 is made up of 14 amino acids. CDR3 amino acids: CASSQAGWGDTQYF. CDR3 sequence (DNA): TGTGCCAGCAGCCAGGCGGGCTGGGGAGATACGCAGTATTTT.

In this sample, this clonotype turned up a few times. V and J are TRBV19 and TRBJ1-2; D is undetermined. V lost 8 bases, J lost 1 base, and 26 bases lay in between. CDR1 LNHDA and CDR2 SQIVND come from the germline V gene (reference sequence). This CDR3 has 18 residues. CDR3 loop: CASGSLRRTATLNYGYTF. CDR3 DNA sequence: TGTGCCAGTGGGTCTCTTCGGCGAACAGCAACCCTTAACTATGGCTACACCTTC.

This clonotype was seen a few times. The gene calls are TRBV6-5 and TRBJ1-2; 7 bases map to TRBD1. This CDR3 contains 16 residues. Germline V gene sequence: CDR1 MNHEY, CDR2 SVGAGI. The V segment lost 0 bases and the J segment 4 bases; nucleotides outside the gene matches: 8. CDR3 loop: CASSYSAGGTSYGYTF. DNA for the CDR3: TGTGCCAGCAGTTACTCGGCAGGGGGGACTAGCTATGGCTACACCTTC.

This chain uses TRBV10-3 with TRBJ2-3; D might be TRBD2 (6 bases). V lost 0 bases and J 0 bases, leaving 16 bases between the germline ends. CDR1 and CDR2 (germline): ENHRY, SYGVKD. The CDR3 extends over 18 amino acids. The CDR3 coding sequence is TGTGCCATCAGTGAGTCGGTTCAACTAGCACTTAGCACAGATACGCAGTATTTT. Its translation: CAISESVQLALSTDTQYF.

The chain joins TRBV6-1 to TRBJ2-3, with 8 bases lining up with TRBD2. Losses at the gene ends were 10 bases for V and 1 base for J; bases not matched to a gene: 7. The CDR3 is made up of 14 amino acids. Germline CDR1 is MNHNS and CDR2 is SASEGT. The CDR3 coding sequence is TGTGCCACGCGCAGGGGACTAGGCACAGATACGCAGTATTTT. Translated, it gives CATRRGLGTDTQYF.

This chain connects TRBV11-2 to TRBJ1-1; no definite D call. CDR3 length: 13 amino acids. V shed 3 bases and J shed 2 bases, with 7 bases lying between them. Germline values: CDR1 SGHAT, CDR2 FQNNGV. The CDR3: CASSFLSNTEAFF. The CDR3 nucleotides read TGTGCCAGCAGCTTCCTCTCCAACACTGAAGCTTTCTTT.

The table lists this clonotype with a few counts. The J gene is TRBJ2-1, the V gene TRBV6-1; 7 nucleotides agree with TRBD1. This CDR3 comprises 16 residues. CDR1 and CDR2 from the germline V gene are MNHNS and SASEGT. V was clipped by 4 bases and J by 0 bases; unmatched bases: 6. CDR3 loop: CASSVQGMISYNEQFF. The DNA of the CDR3 is TGTGCCAGCAGTGTACAGGGGATGATCTCCTACAATGAGCAGTTCTTC.

The V call is TRBV12-3 or TRBV12-4, the J call TRBJ1-5; the D is unclear. This CDR3 contains 12 residues. The V and J ends lost 6 bases and 7 bases respectively, with 10 bases between them. The CDR3 loop reads CASSHALQPQHF. The CDR3 bases are TGTGCCAGCAGCCATGCGCTCCAGCCCCAGCATTTT.

The chain uses TRBV9 and TRBJ2-4; D is perhaps TRBD1 (7 bases). Germline CDR1 SGDLS, CDR2 YYNGEE. V lost 0 bases and J 9 bases, leaving 13 bases between the germline ends. The CDR3 contains 14 residues. CDR3 residues: CASSVGAGGSIQYF. The CDR3 nucleotides read TGTGCCAGCAGCGTAGGGGCAGGGGGGAGCATTCAGTACTTC.

This clonotype was counted a few times. The rearrangement links TRBV7-8 to TRBJ2-1; D ambiguous. In germline, CDR1 is SGHVS, CDR2 FQNEAQ. The CDR3 sequence is 14 residues long. Between the trimmed V and J ends, which lost 5 bases and 6 bases, there was a span of 14 bases. In nucleotides, the CDR3 is TGTGCCAGCAGCCCGACTCCGGGCCGCAATGAGCAGTTCTTC. Protein: CASSPTPGRNEQFF.

The rearrangement joins TRBV12-3 or TRBV12-4 to TRBJ1-2; TRBD1 is a possible D gene (5 bases). Trimming stripped 5 bases from V and 4 bases from J, with 14 bases between. This CDR3 region has 14 residues. This chain's CDR3 is CASSPPGRVYGYTF. The CDR3 DNA reads as TGTGCCAGCAGTCCCCCCGGCAGGGTCTATGGCTACACCTTC.

The rearrangement uses TRBV4-3 and TRBJ2-5; the match to TRBD1 covers 10 bases. Trimming cost V 5 bases and J 5 bases; bases outside gene matches: 8. The CDR3 length is 15 residues. From germline, CDR1 is LGHNA and CDR2 YSLEER. The CDR3 bases are TGCGCCAGCAGCGCAGCGACAGGGGGCTTGGAGACCCAGTACTTC. It encodes CASSAATGGLETQYF.

This chain links TRBV11-3 with TRBJ2-7; perhaps TRBD2 as D (7 bases). This CDR3 region has 12 residues. The germline CDR1 and CDR2 sequences are SGHNT and YENEEA. Deletions cut 5 bases from V and 9 bases from J, with 14 bases between. The CDR3 DNA is TGTGCCAGCAGCGGCGGGGGCCGAGGGCAGTACTTC. This codes for CASSGGGRGQYF.